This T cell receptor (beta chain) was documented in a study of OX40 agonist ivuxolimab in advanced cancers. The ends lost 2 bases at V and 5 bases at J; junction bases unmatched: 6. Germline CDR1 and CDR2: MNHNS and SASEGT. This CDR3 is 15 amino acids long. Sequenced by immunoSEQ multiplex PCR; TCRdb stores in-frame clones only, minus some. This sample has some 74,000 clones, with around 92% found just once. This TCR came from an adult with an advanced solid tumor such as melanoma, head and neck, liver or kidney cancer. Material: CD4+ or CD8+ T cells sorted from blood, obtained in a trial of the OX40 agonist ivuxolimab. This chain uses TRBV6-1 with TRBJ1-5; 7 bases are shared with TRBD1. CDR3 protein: CASSETQGRDQPQHF. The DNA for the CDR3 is TGTGCCAGCAGTGAAACACAGGGGAGAGATCAGCCCCAGCATTTT.